One T cell receptor (beta chain) is described in this entry. The sample comes from a study of shared clonotypes between healthy human individuals. CDR3 length: 16 amino acids. Germline V CDR1 and CDR2: MDHEN, SYDVKM. V lost 3 bases, J lost 7 bases, and 10 bases stayed unmatched. The method was immunoSEQ multiplex PCR; TCRdb's version includes in-frame clones alone and lacks a portion of them. The repertoire holds around 980,000 clones, with 70% to 80% as singletons. Sequenced input: memory CD4+ T cells from PBMCs. Indicated subset: CD45RA-negative fraction. The chain links TRBV28 to TRBJ1-5, with 9 bases fitting TRBD1. This clonotype was sampled from a man younger than 30 in good health. Some clones in this sample may be carry-over from other donors' samples. CDR3 coding DNA: TGTGCCAGCAGTTTTCCTACCGGGACAGGGCTCCAGCCCCAGCATTTT. It specifies CASSFPTGTGLQPQHF. Full variable domain (rest looked up from reference TRBV28 and TRBJ1-5): DVKVTQSSRYLVKRTGEKVFLECVQDMDHENMFWYRQDPGLGLRLIYFSYDVKMKEKGDIPEGYSVSREKKERFSLILESASTNQTSMYLCASSFPTGTGLQPQHFGDGTRLSIL.